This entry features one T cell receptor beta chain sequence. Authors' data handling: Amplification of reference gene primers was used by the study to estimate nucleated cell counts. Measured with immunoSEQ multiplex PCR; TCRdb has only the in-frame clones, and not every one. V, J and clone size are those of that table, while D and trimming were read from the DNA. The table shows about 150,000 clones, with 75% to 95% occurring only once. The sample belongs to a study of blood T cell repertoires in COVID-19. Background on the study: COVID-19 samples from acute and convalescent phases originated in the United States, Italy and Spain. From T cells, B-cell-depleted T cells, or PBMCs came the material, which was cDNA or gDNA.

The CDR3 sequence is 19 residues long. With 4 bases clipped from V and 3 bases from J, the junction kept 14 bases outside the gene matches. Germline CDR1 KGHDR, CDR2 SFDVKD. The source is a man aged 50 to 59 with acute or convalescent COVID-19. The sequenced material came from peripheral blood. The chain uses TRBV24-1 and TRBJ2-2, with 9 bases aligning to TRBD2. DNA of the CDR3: TGTGCCACCAGTGACCCTGGGAGTCATAGCGGGAGTTACACCGGGGAGCTGTTTTTT. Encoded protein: CATSDPGSHSGSYTGELFF.